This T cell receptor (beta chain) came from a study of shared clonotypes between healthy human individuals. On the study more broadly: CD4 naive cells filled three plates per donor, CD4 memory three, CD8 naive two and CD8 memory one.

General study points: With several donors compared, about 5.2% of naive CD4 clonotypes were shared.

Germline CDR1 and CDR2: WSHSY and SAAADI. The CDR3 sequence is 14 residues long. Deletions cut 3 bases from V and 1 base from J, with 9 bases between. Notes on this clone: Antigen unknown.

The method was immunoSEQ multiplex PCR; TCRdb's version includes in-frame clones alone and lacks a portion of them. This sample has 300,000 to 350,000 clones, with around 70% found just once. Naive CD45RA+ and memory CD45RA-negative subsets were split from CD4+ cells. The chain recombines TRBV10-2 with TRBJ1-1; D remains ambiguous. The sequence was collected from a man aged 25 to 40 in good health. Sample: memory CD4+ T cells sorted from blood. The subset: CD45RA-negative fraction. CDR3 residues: CASSDGQTNTEAFF. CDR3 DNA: TGCGCCAGCAGTGATGGGCAAACGAACACTGAAGCTTTCTTT.